These 28 T cell receptor beta chains share one sample of origin, sequenced in a study of T cell changes during pregnancy in multiple sclerosis. The assay was immunoSEQ multiplex PCR, and TCRdb's table has in-frame clones only and misses some. The sample carries tens of thousands of clones, more than 85% recorded once. Here the sequenced sample was peripheral blood, taken in the first trimester of pregnancy. The origin of the receptors is a female donor with multiple sclerosis, enrolled in a pregnancy study.

The chain links TRBV30 to TRBJ2-2; 7 bases map to TRBD1. Trimming at V came to 2 bases and at J to 2 bases, leaving 2 bases not matched to a gene. The CDR3 length is 14 residues. CDR1 is GTSNPN, CDR2 SVGIG, per germline (reference sequence). CDR3 bases: TGTGCCTGGAGTAACAGGGGTAACACCGGGGAGCTGTTTTTT. This sequence encodes CAWSNRGNTGELFF.

The rearrangement uses TRBV6-5 and TRBJ2-5, with a weak D call TRBD1 (5 bases). The germline V gene encodes CDR1 MNHEY and CDR2 SVGAGI. This CDR3 contains 14 residues. V was pared by 2 bases and J by 4 bases, with 11 bases between. The CDR3: CASSYNRGIETQYF. The CDR3 nucleotides read TGTGCCAGCAGTTACAATAGGGGAATAGAGACCCAGTACTTC.

This clone occurred once. The chain employs TRBV14 and TRBJ1-2; TRBD1 aligns across 10 bases. Losses at the gene ends were 1 base for V and 5 bases for J; bases not matched to a gene: 4. The length of the CDR3 is 15 residues. CDR1 and CDR2 (germline): SGHDN, FVKESK. The CDR3 sequence is CASSQAGTGVYGYTF. DNA of the CDR3: TGTGCCAGCAGCCAAGCCGGGACAGGGGTTTATGGCTACACCTTC.

This chain joins TRBV7-6 and TRBJ2-1; D perhaps matches TRBD2 (6 bases). Trimming removed 4 bases from V and 11 bases from J, with 15 bases in between. The CDR3 length is 13 residues. The germline CDR1 and CDR2 sequences are SGHVS and FNYEAQ. CDR3 DNA sequence: TGTGCCAGCAGCTGGGAGGTCGGTGCCCAGCAGTTCTTC. Translated: CASSWEVGAQQFF.

CDR3 DNA sequence: TGTGCCAGCAGCGGAAGAACCCGGGGTACTAATGAAAAACTGTTTTTT. Translation gives CASSGRTRGTNEKLFF. V usage is TRBV9 and J usage is TRBJ1-4; D not certain. Trimming pared 3 bases from V and 2 bases from J, leaving 14 bases between. The CDR3 loop spans 16 amino acids. Germline loops: CDR1 SGDLS, CDR2 YYNGEE.

The rearrangement links TRBV2 to TRBJ2-3; tentative D call: TRBD2 (5 bases). Germline V gene data show CDR1 as SNHLY and CDR2 as FYNNEI. The CDR3 totals 13 residues. The V gene lost 8 bases and the J gene lost 2 bases, with 11 bases spanning the gap. CDR3 residues: CASLTRVTDTQYF. The DNA for the CDR3 is TGTGCCAGCCTTACTAGGGTCACAGATACGCAGTATTTT.

The genes are TRBV11-3 and TRBJ2-3; D is unresolved. The CDR3 has 12 amino acids. Germline CDR1 and CDR2: SGHNT and YENEEA. The ends were cut back, 5 bases at V and 5 bases at J, with 8 bases in the middle. The CDR3 DNA sequence: TGTGCCAGCAGCCGCGGCCAAGATACGCAGTATTTT. It specifies CASSRGQDTQYF. The full variable domain, completed using reference TRBV11-3 and TRBJ2-3, is EAGVVQSPRYKIIEKKQPVAFWCNPISGHNTLYWYLQNLGQGPELLIRYENEEAVDDSQLPKDRFSAERLKGVDSTLKIQPAELGDSAVYLCASSRGQDTQYFGPGTRLTVL.

The chain recombines TRBV5-6 with TRBJ1-2, with 9 positions matching TRBD1. With V trimmed by 7 bases and J by 4 bases, 11 bases remained unmatched. The CDR3 consists of 15 residues. Per germline, CDR1 SGHDT and CDR2 YYEEEE. For the CDR3, the DNA is TGTGCCAGCTGGGGGGACAGGGAGGTCGGCTATGGCTACACCTTC. This sequence encodes CASWGDREVGYGYTF.

The chain combines TRBV4-1 with TRBJ1-4; D call uncertain. The germline gives CDR1 MGHRA, CDR2 YSYEKL. CDR3 length: 15 residues. V was trimmed by 4 bases and J by 2 bases, leaving 11 bases between them. The CDR3 region has the DNA TGCGCCAGCAGCCGCACAGCACCTACTAATGAAAAACTGTTTTTT. The encoded protein is CASSRTAPTNEKLFF.

This chain links TRBV7-3 with TRBJ1-2; 8 nucleotides align to TRBD1. The ends lost 5 bases at V and 7 bases at J; junction bases unmatched: 6. The CDR3 runs 13 residues. From germline, CDR1 is SGHTA and CDR2 FQGTGA. CDR3 in amino acids: CASSLQGAVGYTF. The CDR3 DNA is TGTGCCAGCAGCCTCCAGGGGGCCGTTGGCTACACCTTC. Full variable domain (missing parts from reference TRBV7-3 and TRBJ1-2): GAGVSQTPSNKVTEKGKYVELRCDPISGHTALYWYRQSLGQGPEFLIYFQGTGAADDSGLPNDRFFAVRPEGSVSTLKIQRTERGDSAVYLCASSLQGAVGYTFGSGTRLTVV.

This clone has just one count. The chain couples TRBV19 to TRBJ1-5; 9 bases map to TRBD1. The CDR3 is 14 residues long. After removal of 6 bases from V and 7 bases from J, the junction contained 7 bases not matched to a gene. The germline V gene has CDR1 LNHDA and CDR2 SQIVND (reference sequence). CDR3 region: CASRVQGASQPQHF. CDR3 nucleotide sequence: TGTGCCAGTAGGGTACAGGGGGCATCGCAGCCCCAGCATTTT.

A word on this clone: Other DNA sequences in this specimen translate into the identical CDR3. This sequence joins TRBV7-2 and TRBJ2-7; no reliable D call. There are 11 residues in the CDR3. The V end lost 4 bases, the J end lost 2 bases, and 3 bases lay between the germline ends. Germline V gene lookup returns CDR1 SGHTA and CDR2 FQGNSA. CDR3 bases: TGTGCCAGCAGCTCTGCCTACGAGCAGTACTTC. Encoded protein: CASSSAYEQYF. Full variable domain (missing parts from reference TRBV7-2 and TRBJ2-7): GAGVSQSPSNKVTEKGKDVELRCDPISGHTALYWYRQSLGQGLEFLIYFQGNSAPDKSGLPSDRFSAERTGGSVSTLTIQRTQQEDSAVYLCASSSAYEQYFGPGTRLTVT.

This chain joins TRBV11-2 and TRBJ2-5, with D perhaps matching TRBD1 (6 bases). The CDR3 has 13 residues. V was clipped by 6 bases and J by 2 bases, with 10 bases between them. The germline CDR1 and CDR2 sequences are SGHAT and FQNNGV. The CDR3 nucleotides read TGTGCCAGCAGTTTGGGACATCAAGAGACCCAGTACTTC. Its translation is CASSLGHQETQYF.

The chain carries TRBV5-6 and TRBJ2-4, with a tentative D call TRBD1 (6 bases). This CDR3 region has 18 residues. CDR1 is SGHDT, CDR2 YYEEEE, per germline. Trimming took 7 bases from V and 0 from J, leaving 23 bases between them. CDR3 sequence (DNA): TGTGCCAGCCTGATCGACAGGATAGCCCCAACAGCCAAAAACATTCAGTACTTC. It specifies CASLIDRIAPTAKNIQYF.

The chain couples TRBV19 to TRBJ1-1; TRBD1 is a possible D gene (5 bases). The germline V and J ends were trimmed by 5 bases and 0 bases, with 13 bases remaining between them. This CDR3 spans 15 amino acids. Germline V CDR1 and CDR2: LNHDA, SQIVND (reference sequence). CDR3 sequence reads: CASSPDSYMNTEAFF. The CDR3 nucleotides are TGTGCCAGTAGTCCAGACAGCTACATGAACACTGAAGCTTTCTTT.

J is TRBJ2-7 and V is TRBV11-2; the D is unclear. This CDR3 is 12 amino acids long. The germline V gene has CDR1 SGHAT and CDR2 FQNNGV. Trimming cost V 4 bases and J 4 bases, with 8 bases left between them. The CDR3 region is CASSSSEYEQYF. The CDR3 nucleotides read TGTGCCAGCAGCTCCTCGGAGTACGAGCAGTACTTC.

The CDR3 loop reads CASSALAGGRDEQYF. The CDR3, as DNA: TGTGCCAGCAGCGCACTAGCGGGGGGCCGCGACGAGCAGTACTTC. The chain uses TRBV9 and TRBJ2-7, with TRBD2 matching over 12 bases. The germline V gene encodes CDR1 SGDLS and CDR2 YYNGEE. The J segment lost 5 bases and the V segment lost 3 bases, leaving 6 bases of the junction unmatched. The CDR3 spans 15 residues.

The chain joins TRBV7-9 to TRBJ1-2; 7 bases are shared with TRBD1. V lost 4 bases to trimming and J lost 7 bases; unmatched junction nucleotides: 15. The CDR3 covers 16 residues. Germline V CDR1 and CDR2: SEHNR, FQNEAQ (reference sequence). DNA of the CDR3: TGTGCCAGCAGCTCTATTACAGGCGAAGGGGGCCGTGGCTACACCTTC. Translation: CASSSITGEGGRGYTF.

The chain combines TRBV4-2 with TRBJ1-6; D is perhaps TRBD1 (5 bases). The germline gives CDR1 LGHNA, CDR2 YNFKEQ. Trimming took 0 bases from V and 10 from J, leaving 10 bases between them. The CDR3 spans 14 residues. The CDR3 spells CASSQEARASPLHF. The CDR3 nucleotides are TGTGCCAGCAGCCAAGAGGCCAGGGCCTCACCCCTCCACTTT.

Notes on this clone: The same CDR3 is also encoded by other DNA sequences in this sample. The chain carries TRBV19 and TRBJ1-6, with TRBD1 matching 8 bases. Trimming took 5 bases from V and 5 from J; bases not matched to a gene: 32. This CDR3 is 24 amino acids long. Germline V CDR1 and CDR2: LNHDA, SQIVND (reference sequence). The CDR3 protein is CASSSGRRNQPGQVVKGNNSPLHF. DNA for the CDR3: TGTGCCAGTAGTTCCGGCCGGAGAAATCAACCGGGACAGGTGGTGAAAGGGAATAATTCACCCCTCCACTTT. Combining the CDR3 with reference TRBV19 and TRBJ1-6 gives the whole variable domain DGGITQSPKYLFRKEGQNVTLSCEQNLNHDAMYWYRQDPGQGLRLIYYSQIVNDFQKGDIAEGYSVSREKKESFPLTVTSAQKNPTAFYLCASSSGRRNQPGQVVKGNNSPLHFGNGTRLTVT.

The rearrangement joins TRBV11-2 to TRBJ2-7; D is possibly TRBD1 (5 bases). CDR1 and CDR2 from the germline V gene are SGHAT and FQNNGV. The CDR3 is 15 amino acids. V was cut by 1 base and J by 2 bases, with 12 bases left in between. DNA for the CDR3: TGTGCCAGCAGCTTAGGGCAGGGTGGCGCCTACGAGCAGTACTTC. Amino acids: CASSLGQGGAYEQYF.

The rearrangement links TRBV4-2 to TRBJ2-3; 12 bases fit TRBD1. Germline loops: CDR1 LGHNA, CDR2 YNFKEQ. Germline trimming cut 0 bases from V and 6 bases from J; bases unmatched to any gene: 7. CDR3 size: 17 residues. CDR3 sequence (DNA): TGTGCCAGCAGCCAAGACGGGGACAGGGGGCAGTCGGATACGCAGTATTTT. Translated, it gives CASSQDGDRGQSDTQYF.

This chain uses TRBV6-1 with TRBJ1-2, with 7 bases aligning to TRBD1. J was trimmed by 5 bases and V by 4 bases; bases with no gene match: 10. This CDR3 comprises 15 residues. Germline CDR1 reads MNHNS; CDR2 reads SASEGT. The CDR3 is CASSAASTGNYGYTF. The CDR3 DNA reads as TGTGCCAGCAGTGCCGCCTCGACAGGGAATTATGGCTACACCTTC.

The chain links TRBV6-5 to TRBJ2-7, with 10 bases matching TRBD1. With V trimmed by 5 bases and J by 3 bases, 4 bases remained unmatched. The germline V gene encodes CDR1 MNHEY and CDR2 SVGAGI. CDR3 length equals 14 residues. The CDR3: CASSRGQGYYEQYF. The DNA of the CDR3 is TGTGCCAGCAGTAGGGGACAGGGGTACTACGAGCAGTACTTC.

The chain combines TRBV5-1 with TRBJ2-3, with D tentatively TRBD2 (7 bases). The CDR3 runs 14 residues. Trimming took off 4 bases at V and 5 bases at J, with 14 bases between the two ends. Germline V lookup: CDR1 SGHRS, CDR2 YFSETQ. CDR3 loop: CASSRVGGRDTQYF. CDR3 DNA: TGCGCCAGCAGCCGGGTGGGGGGGCGAGATACGCAGTATTTT.

The chain is built from TRBV4-3 and TRBJ1-2, with no clear D. CDR3 size: 15 residues. The germline gives CDR1 LGHNA, CDR2 YSLEER. V was trimmed by 1 base and J by 8 bases, leaving 17 bases between them. The CDR3 spells CASSQVAGSAGGYTF. CDR3 in DNA: TGCGCCAGCAGCCAAGTTGCTGGGTCGGCGGGAGGCTACACCTTC.

V usage is TRBV10-3 and J usage is TRBJ1-2; 7 nucleotides line up with TRBD1. CDR3 size: 14 residues. Germline assignment: CDR1 ENHRY and CDR2 SYGVKD. V was pared by 4 bases and J by 3 bases, with 5 bases of the junction left unmatched. CDR3 region: CAISGGRGDYGYTF. In DNA form, the CDR3 reads TGTGCCATCAGTGGGGGCAGGGGGGACTATGGCTACACCTTC.

The count of this clone is one. The CDR3 protein is CASSPTGGLGYGYTF. The CDR3 nucleotides are TGTGCCAGCAGTCCTACAGGGGGCCTCGGCTATGGCTACACCTTC. V usage is TRBV27 and J usage is TRBJ1-2; 9 bases match TRBD1. The CDR3 sequence is 15 residues long. Germline trimming cut 5 bases from V and 4 bases from J; bases unmatched to any gene: 8. In germline, CDR1 is MNHEY, CDR2 SMNVEV (reference sequence).